The 18 T cell receptor beta chains presented below share a single source sample, sequenced in a study of blood T cell repertoires in COVID-19. The method was immunoSEQ multiplex PCR; TCRdb's version includes in-frame clones alone and lacks a portion of them. The sample has 250,000 or so clones, less than 90% seen once. The sequencing sample was made of peripheral blood. These receptor sequences come from a woman aged 40-49 years who had recovered from COVID-19.

Concerning this clone itself: The junction departs from the called germline gene at one end, perhaps through a read error. The genes are TRBV2 and TRBJ2-7, with TRBD2 as a possible D gene (6 bases). Germline V gene sequence: CDR1 SNHLY, CDR2 FYNNEI. CDR3 length equals 11 residues. The CDR3 loop is CASSEKRVEHF. In DNA form, the CDR3 reads TGTGCCAGCAGTGAAAAGCGGGTAGAGCACTTC.

In this sample, this clone turned up once. V gene TRBV7-9 combines with J gene TRBJ1-4; D perhaps matches TRBD1 (5 bases). The CDR3 is 14 amino acids. V lost 5 bases and J lost 6, with 13 bases in between. CDR1 is SEHNR and CDR2 is FQNEAQ in the germline V gene (reference sequence). CDR3 amino acids: CASSPAGLDEKLFF. The CDR3 nucleotides are TGTGCCAGCAGCCCAGCGGGACTTGATGAAAAACTGTTTTTT.

The chain couples TRBV24-1 to TRBJ1-1; unclear D gene. The CDR3 is made up of 13 amino acids. Trimming stripped 5 bases from V and 1 base from J, with 7 bases between. Per the germline V gene, CDR1 is KGHDR and CDR2 is SFDVKD. The CDR3 reads CATSAEGNTEAFF. In DNA, the CDR3 is TGTGCCACCAGTGCGGAGGGGAACACTGAAGCTTTCTTT.

The chain uses TRBV18 and TRBJ2-1; 14 bases are a match to TRBD2. CDR1 and CDR2 (germline): KGHSH, LQKENI. The CDR3 length is 16 residues. J was trimmed by 15 bases and V by 0 bases; bases with no gene match: 10. This chain's CDR3 is CASSPPRTSGGPMVFF. The CDR3 nucleotides read TGTGCCAGCTCACCACCGAGGACTAGCGGGGGGCCAATGGTGTTCTTC.

The chain joins TRBV6-5 to TRBJ2-1; 10 bases line up with TRBD2. V was clipped by 5 bases and J by 3 bases; unmatched bases: 4. The CDR3 is 15 amino acids. CDR1 and CDR2 (germline): MNHEY, SVGAGI. In nucleotides, the CDR3 is TGTGCCAGCAGTATCACTAGCGGGGTCTACAATGAGCAGTTCTTC. Protein sequence: CASSITSGVYNEQFF.

This chain connects TRBV5-1 to TRBJ2-7, with TRBD1 matching over 9 bases. After removal of 4 bases from V and 1 base from J, the junction contained 9 bases not matched to a gene. CDR3 length: 16 amino acids. Germline V gene lookup returns CDR1 SGHRS and CDR2 YFSETQ. This chain's CDR3 is CASSLAGTGTSYEQYF. The CDR3 DNA reads TGCGCCAGCAGCCTAGCCGGGACAGGGACATCCTACGAGCAGTACTTC. The whole variable domain, filled in from reference TRBV5-1 and TRBJ2-7, reads KAGVTQTPRYLIKTRGQQVTLSCSPISGHRSVSWYQQTPGQGLQFLFEYFSETQRNKGNFPGRFSGRQFSNSRSEMNVSTLELGDSALYLCASSLAGTGTSYEQYFGPGTRLTVT.

The rearrangement joins TRBV3-1 (or the pseudogene TRBV3-2) to TRBJ2-5; tentatively, D is TRBD2 (6 bases). CDR3 size: 15 residues. Per germline, CDR1 LGHDT and CDR2 YNNKEL (reference sequence). Trimming removed 4 bases from V and 5 bases from J, with 17 bases in between. The CDR3 nucleotides read TGTGCCAGCAGCCCTTTGGGGAGGCGTGGGGAGACCCAGTACTTC. Translation: CASSPLGRRGETQYF.

The chain couples TRBV3-1 (or the pseudogene TRBV3-2) to TRBJ1-6; 7 bases line up with TRBD1. This CDR3 has 15 residues. Germline trimming cut 1 base from V and 10 bases from J; bases unmatched to any gene: 7. Germline values: CDR1 LGHDT, CDR2 YNNKEL (reference sequence). The CDR3 here is CASSQGRQGGSPLHF. CDR3 nucleotide sequence: TGTGCCAGCAGCCAAGGGAGGCAGGGGGGCTCACCCCTCCACTTT.

The chain links TRBV7-9 to TRBJ1-2; maybe TRBD1 (6 bases). The CDR3 runs 15 residues. Germline V gene lookup returns CDR1 SEHNR and CDR2 FQNEAQ (reference sequence). V lost 8 bases, J lost 4 bases, and 20 bases lay in between. CDR3 in DNA: TGTGCCAGCTTATCAAGACAGGTAATTCCCTATGGCTACACCTTC. Translated, it gives CASLSRQVIPYGYTF.

The chain uses TRBV7-2 and TRBJ1-5, with D tentatively TRBD1 (5 bases). CDR3 length: 14 amino acids. Trimming took 2 bases from V and 4 from J, leaving 9 bases between them. Germline CDR1 and CDR2: SGHTA and FQGNSA. CDR3 protein: CASSLRGQNQPQHF. CDR3 sequence (DNA): TGTGCCAGCAGCTTAAGGGGCCAAAATCAGCCCCAGCATTTT.

The V and J genes are TRBV27 and TRBJ1-1; the match to TRBD1 covers 8 bases. This CDR3 contains 14 residues. The trim removed 6 bases at V and 1 base at J, leaving 4 bases unmatched. Germline-derived CDR1 and CDR2 are MNHEY and SMNVEV (reference sequence). CDR3 loop: CASRYRGANTEAFF. The CDR3 nucleotides are TGTGCCAGCAGGTACAGGGGGGCGAACACTGAAGCTTTCTTT.

This clone has a count of ten or more. The chain combines TRBV29-1 with TRBJ2-7; D is perhaps TRBD2 (5 bases). The V and J ends lost 1 base and 3 bases respectively, with 16 bases between them. Germline CDR1 and CDR2: SQVTM and ANQGSEA. There are 15 residues in the CDR3. CDR3 sequence (DNA): TGCAGCGTTGAAGTATTTGGGAGTACGGGCTACGAGCAGTACTTC. It encodes CSVEVFGSTGYEQYF.

This clone was picked up one time. The chain combines TRBV19 with TRBJ1-1; tentative D call: TRBD1 (5 bases). There are 14 residues in the CDR3. Per germline, CDR1 LNHDA and CDR2 SQIVND (reference sequence). V was shortened by 4 bases and J by 2 bases, with 11 bases between the two germline ends. DNA for the CDR3: TGTGCCAGTAGTAAGGCAGGGCTCAACACTGAAGCTTTCTTT. It is translated as CASSKAGLNTEAFF.

CDR3: CAWSSGMFGSPLHF. The CDR3 coding sequence is TGTGCCTGGAGTTCGGGAATGTTTGGTTCACCCCTCCACTTT. This chain links TRBV30 with TRBJ1-6; D unclear. The ends were cut back, 2 bases at V and 9 bases at J, with 14 bases in the middle. The germline V gene has CDR1 GTSNPN and CDR2 SVGIG (reference sequence). The CDR3 loop spans 14 amino acids.

This sequence joins TRBV11-2 and TRBJ1-1; 7 bases agree with TRBD1. Germline-derived CDR1 and CDR2 are SGHAT and FQNNGV. This CDR3 has 14 residues. The V segment lost 1 base and the J segment 5 bases; nucleotides outside the gene matches: 4. Here the CDR3 reads CASSLVGGATEAFF. CDR3 DNA sequence: TGTGCCAGCAGCTTAGTAGGGGGCGCGACTGAAGCTTTCTTT. The entire variable domain, with the rest obtained from reference TRBV11-2 and TRBJ1-1, is as follows: EAGVAQSPRYKIIEKRQSVAFWCNPISGHATLYWYQQILGQGPKLLIQFQNNGVVDDSQLPKDRFSAERLKGVDSTLKIQPAKLEDSAVYLCASSLVGGATEAFFGQGTRLTVV.

V is TRBV5-1 and J is TRBJ2-7; the match to TRBD1 covers 8 bases. This CDR3 spans 14 amino acids. J was trimmed by 2 bases and V by 4 bases; bases with no gene match: 5. CDR1 SGHRS and CDR2 YFSETQ come from the germline V gene. The DNA for the CDR3 is TGCGCCAGCAGCGAGACAGGGGACGCCTACGAGCAGTACTTC. Translating it yields CASSETGDAYEQYF.

This clone was detected only a few times. This chain links TRBV14 with TRBJ1-1; 7 positions agree with TRBD1. Trimming cost V 7 bases and J 1 base; bases outside gene matches: 0. CDR3 length equals 12 residues. Germline CDR1 and CDR2: SGHDN and FVKESK. CDR3 loop: CASNRGNTEAFF. DNA for the CDR3: TGTGCCAGCAACAGGGGGAACACTGAAGCTTTCTTT.

The chain employs TRBV6-5 and TRBJ2-7; 9 bases match TRBD1. V lost 11 bases to trimming and J lost 3 bases; unmatched junction nucleotides: 5. Germline assignment: CDR1 MNHEY and CDR2 SVGAGI. The CDR3 covers 12 residues. CDR3 DNA sequence: TGTGCCGTAGGGACAGGGTTCTACGAGCAGTACTTC. Its protein is CAVGTGFYEQYF.